This T cell receptor beta chain was sequenced in a study of a mutant IDH1 vaccine in newly diagnosed glioma. In the study overall: Vaccinations were initiated 4-6 weeks following radiotherapy alone, or were given together with temozolomide cycles. Previous treatment comprised radiotherapy, temozolomide, or both, mostly both.

Germline V lookup: CDR1 SEHNR, CDR2 FQNEAQ (reference sequence). The CDR3 runs 16 residues. V gave up 5 bases and J gave up 10 bases; unmatched junction bases: 13. As concerns this clone: Its antigen is as yet unknown.

Time point indicated: week 5, during vaccination. Every single dose of the vaccine, 300 ug of mutant IDH1 20-mer peptide, came with topical imiquimod. This table comes from immunoSEQ multiplex PCR, and its TCRdb copy is limited to in-frame clones, with some not included. The sample contains 32,000 or so clones, about four fifths of which appear only once. The V and J genes are TRBV7-9 and TRBJ2-1; TRBD2 matches at 11 bases. This receptor was obtained from a man aged 30 to 45 with glioma. The sample consisted of PBMCs, taken from a glioma patient whose treatment included an IDH1 peptide vaccine. As DNA, the CDR3 is TGTGCCAGCAGCCACCTAGCGGGAGGACCTTTGGGGGAGCAGTTCTTC. The encoded protein is CASSHLAGGPLGEQFF.